This TCR beta chain was captured in a study of blood T cell repertoires in COVID-19. About the study: Samples taken during acute and convalescent COVID-19 were collected in the United States, Italy and Spain.

The germline V gene encodes CDR1 LGHDT and CDR2 YNNKEL (reference sequence). CDR3 length: 12 residues. V dropped 2 bases and J dropped 7 bases, with 8 bases sitting between them. Original processing notes: Reference gene primer amplification yielded estimated nucleated cell counts. The data were produced by immunoSEQ multiplex PCR, yet TCRdb's version contains in-frame clones alone and is incomplete. V and J calls and clone size are those listed in that table; D and trimming were worked out from the DNA. The table lists 500,000 to 600,000 clones, 70% to 90% of them singletons. The chain employs TRBV3-1 (or the pseudogene TRBV3-2) and TRBJ2-5; D remains unclear. The sequenced sample was peripheral blood. The TCR sequence derives from a woman in her forties or fifties with COVID-19, enrolled during active disease. CDR3 region: CASSQQARTQYF. DNA for the CDR3: TGTGCCAGCAGCCAACAGGCACGGACCCAGTACTTC.